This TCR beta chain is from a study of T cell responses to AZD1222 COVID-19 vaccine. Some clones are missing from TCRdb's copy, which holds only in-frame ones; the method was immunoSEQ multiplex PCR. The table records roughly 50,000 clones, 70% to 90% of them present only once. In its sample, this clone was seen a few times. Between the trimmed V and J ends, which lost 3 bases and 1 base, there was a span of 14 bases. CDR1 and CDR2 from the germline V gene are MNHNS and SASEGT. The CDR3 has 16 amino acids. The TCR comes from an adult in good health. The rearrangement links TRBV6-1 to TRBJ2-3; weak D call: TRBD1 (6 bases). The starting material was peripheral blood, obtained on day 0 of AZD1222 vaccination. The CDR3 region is CASSDQQGRGTDTQYF. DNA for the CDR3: TGTGCCAGCAGTGACCAACAGGGCCGGGGCACAGATACGCAGTATTTT.